The 19 T cell receptor beta chains below come from one sample, sequenced in a study of T cells in Graves' hyperthyroidism and ophthalmopathy. RNA transcripts gave rise to amplified TCR beta CDR3 regions. During a first-round RT-PCR of the TCR CDR3, the HTBI primer set was used. TCRdb itself ran the multiplex PCR reads through MiXCR, one entry per CDR3 protein. The repertoire consists of around 600,000 distinct CDR3 sequences, with about 14% occurring once and the leading ten covering 12%. The specimen sequenced was blood. Every receptor here comes from a woman aged 45 to 65 with Graves' ophthalmopathy.

The chain combines TRBV18 with TRBJ1-2, with D uncertain. This CDR3 region has 14 residues. Germline V gives CDR1 KGHSH, CDR2 LQKENI. V lost 3 bases to trimming and J lost 6 bases, with 14 bases between them. The CDR3 spells CASSPLHTENGYTF. CDR3 coding DNA: TGTGCCAGCTCACCCCTCCATACAGAAAATGGCTACACCTTC.

This clonotype occurred many times. V and J are TRBV30 and TRBJ1-4; weak D call: TRBD1 (5 bases). CDR3 length: 12 amino acids. Germline loops: CDR1 GTSNPN, CDR2 SVGIG (reference sequence). V was trimmed by 4 bases and J by 6 bases, leaving 9 bases between them. This chain's CDR3 is CAWKGPHEKLFF. The CDR3 DNA follows: TGTGCCTGGAAGGGGCCGCATGAAAAACTGTTTTTT.

This clonotype was observed many times. V usage is TRBV28 and J usage is TRBJ2-1; TRBD2 might be the D (6 bases). In germline, CDR1 is MDHEN, CDR2 SYDVKM. CDR3 size: 14 residues. Trimming removed 6 bases from V and 2 bases from J, with 11 bases in between. CDR3 coding DNA: TGTGCCAGCAGAAGGGAGGTAGCCTACAATGAGCAGTTCTTC. Its translation is CASRREVAYNEQFF.

This clonotype occurred many times. The rearrangement links TRBV3-1 to TRBJ2-7; no reliable D call. CDR1 is LGHDT, CDR2 YNNKEL, per germline (reference sequence). The CDR3 consists of 16 residues. V shed 0 bases and J shed 4 bases, with 16 bases lying between them. Written as DNA, the CDR3 is TGTGCCAGCAGCCAAGATCCGAGTATCCGGTTATACGAGCAGTACTTC. Translation: CASSQDPSIRLYEQYF.

The chain joins TRBV9 to TRBJ1-6; tentative D call: TRBD1 (6 bases). The CDR3 runs to 14 residues. Germline V gene sequence: CDR1 SGDLS, CDR2 YYNGEE. Trimming shortened V by 4 bases and J by 6 bases, and 11 bases separated the two germline ends. The CDR3 DNA is TGTGCCAGCAGCTCCCAGGGGCCTAATTCACCCCTCCACTTT. Protein: CASSSQGPNSPLHF.

The V gene is TRBV9, the J gene TRBJ2-1; D remains unclear. V was clipped by 4 bases and J by 5 bases, with 13 bases between them. The CDR3 contains 14 residues. CDR1 is SGDLS and CDR2 is YYNGEE in the germline V gene. The CDR3 bases are TGTGCCAGCAGCTCGCGGTTGACCAACAATGAGCAGTTCTTC. Translation gives CASSSRLTNNEQFF.

CDR3 sequence: CASSPRRSNTEAFF. CDR3 in DNA: TGTGCCAGCAGTCCAAGACGATCCAACACTGAAGCTTTCTTT. This chain joins TRBV6-1 and TRBJ1-1; no clear D. V was shortened by 5 bases and J by 2 bases, with 12 bases between the two germline ends. Germline CDR1 MNHNS, CDR2 SASEGT. The CDR3 is 14 residues long.

The chain employs TRBV9 and TRBJ1-4; D ambiguous. Trimming removed 0 bases at V and 2 bases at J, with 8 bases between. Germline V CDR1 and CDR2: SGDLS, YYNGEE. This CDR3 is built from 15 residues. CDR3 sequence (DNA): TGTGCCAGCAGCGTAGCGGCAGGCACTAATGAAAAACTGTTTTTT. This encodes CASSVAAGTNEKLFF.

This clonotype was picked up a small number of times. The chain couples TRBV27 to TRBJ1-4, with TRBD1 identical over 9 bases. This CDR3 region has 15 residues. With 6 bases clipped from V and 7 bases from J, the junction kept 9 bases outside the gene matches. The germline gives CDR1 MNHEY, CDR2 SMNVEV (reference sequence). CDR3 bases: TGTGCCAGCAGCGGTACAGGGGGCGCAATTGAAAAACTGTTTTTT. Translating it yields CASSGTGGAIEKLFF.

The V gene is TRBV14, the J gene TRBJ1-2; D is ambiguous. The germline V gene encodes CDR1 SGHDN and CDR2 FVKESK. The ends were cut back, 0 bases at V and 4 bases at J, with 15 bases in the middle. CDR3 length: 16 amino acids. The CDR3 DNA is TGTGCCAGCAGCCAAGATCTAGGGAGACCACTCTATGGCTACACCTTC. Translating it yields CASSQDLGRPLYGYTF.

This chain joins TRBV28 and TRBJ2-2; no firm D call. TRBJ1-1 explains the end of the DNA better; the J call may be wrong. The length of the CDR3 is 12 residues. Germline assignment: CDR1 MDHEN and CDR2 SYDVKM. This chain's CDR3 is CASTPGRGRAFF. The CDR3 DNA reads as TGTGCCAGCACCCCTGGGCGAGGGCGAGCTTTCTTT.

A remark on this clonotype: This may be a read error: a much more frequent sequence differs by one nucleotide. V gene TRBV6-1 combines with J gene TRBJ2-7, with TRBD1 as a possible D gene (5 bases). The germline V and J ends were trimmed by 7 bases and 6 bases, with 16 bases remaining between them. Germline V gene lookup returns CDR1 MNHNS and CDR2 SASEGT. The CDR3 length is 13 residues. The CDR3 sequence is CASTPAGYGEQYF. Here the CDR3 DNA reads TGTGCCAGCACCCCGGCAGGGTATGGCGAGCAGTACTTC.

This clonotype was seen repeatedly, ten times or more. The genes are TRBV7-2 and TRBJ2-1, with D maybe TRBD2 (5 bases). CDR3 length: 13 residues. Germline CDR1 and CDR2: SGHTA and FQGNSA. V was shortened by 3 bases and J by 7 bases, with 10 bases between the two germline ends. CDR3 DNA: TGTGCCAGCAGCTTGAGAGGGAAGAATGAGCAGTTCTTC. This gives the protein CASSLRGKNEQFF.

This clonotype was seen only a few times. The J gene is TRBJ1-4, the V gene TRBV29-1, with 8 bases identical to TRBD1. The V and J ends lost 7 bases and 7 bases, in that order; junction bases with no gene match: 11. Germline lookup yields CDR1 SQVTM and CDR2 ANQGSEA. The CDR3 covers 14 residues. The CDR3 DNA reads as TGCAGCGCCCGACGCGGGGGACAGGTTGAAAAACTGTTTTTT. This gives the protein CSARRGGQVEKLFF.

This clonotype was observed at least ten times. The chain has TRBV6-2 or TRBV6-3 and TRBJ2-7, with 8 bases that match TRBD2. CDR1 and CDR2 from the germline V gene are MNHEY and SVGEGT. J was trimmed by 1 base and V by 6 bases; bases with no gene match: 11. This CDR3 is built from 16 residues. The DNA of the CDR3 is TGTGCCAGCAGGGAGATGACAGCGGGAGCTTCCTACGAGCAGTACTTC. It yields the protein CASREMTAGASYEQYF.

The gene calls are TRBV28 and TRBJ1-2; TRBD1 is a possible D gene (5 bases). Germline V lookup: CDR1 MDHEN, CDR2 SYDVKM. CDR3 length: 15 residues. V lost 6 bases, J lost 4 bases, and 18 bases lay in between. CDR3 sequence (DNA): TGTGCCAGCAGACCAAACCCGGGACGGGGCTATGGCTACACCTTC. This sequence encodes CASRPNPGRGYGYTF.

The table lists this clonotype with many counts. V and J are TRBV6-1 and TRBJ1-6; no clear D gene. Germline lookup yields CDR1 MNHNS and CDR2 SASEGT. The ends were cut back, 4 bases at V and 5 bases at J, with 15 bases in the middle. The CDR3 has 16 residues. CDR3 in amino acids: CASSGVSGLNNSPLHF. The CDR3 DNA is TGTGCCAGCAGTGGCGTTTCGGGGTTGAATAATTCACCCCTCCACTTT.

This clonotype came up many times. V and J are TRBV7-9 and TRBJ2-5; 9 nucleotides agree with TRBD1. The CDR3 consists of 15 residues. In germline, CDR1 is SEHNR, CDR2 FQNEAQ (reference sequence). The J segment lost 5 bases and the V segment lost 3 bases, leaving 7 bases of the junction unmatched. The CDR3 region is CASSLGDREVETQYF. CDR3 DNA sequence: TGTGCCAGCAGCTTGGGGGACAGGGAGGTGGAGACCCAGTACTTC.

Only a few counts were recorded for this clonotype. The chain carries TRBV5-8 and TRBJ2-3; 9 nucleotides align to TRBD2. J lost 4 bases, V lost 1 base, and 7 bases had no gene match. The V gene's germline CDR1 is SGHTS and CDR2 YDEGEE. The CDR3 is 16 amino acids. The CDR3 DNA reads TGTGCCAGCAGCTTGAAATTTAGCGGGAGCGCAGATACGCAGTATTTT. The encoded protein is CASSLKFSGSADTQYF.